This T cell receptor beta chain is drawn from a study of CD8+ T cells in alopecia areata. As for the study in general: Severity in treated patients was scored by percentage of scalp area affected. Whole-study results and caveats: Researchers report lesional scalp, most notably alopecia totalis/universalis, outstripped normal scalp in clonality.

Stated treatment: oral pan-JAK inhibitor, 5-10 mg twice daily. The investigators collected lesional scalp punch biopsies and peripheral blood from alopecia areata patients. TCR sequencing used cDNA made by reverse transcription of extracted RNA. The assay was immunoSEQ multiplex PCR, and TCRdb's table has in-frame clones only and misses some. Of 180,000 or so clones detected, roughly 50% appear once; the ten largest clones hold more than 10%. This clone was seen more than once but under ten times. Its target is not known. The clonotype comes from a human donor with alopecia areata. Sequencing used CD8+ T cells sorted from blood, obtained at week 24, from a patient treated with tofacitinib.

CDR3 sequence (DNA): TGTGCCAGCAGTTACCGGGTCTCCTCAGATACGCAGTATTTT. This encodes CASSYRVSSDTQYF. V gene TRBV27 combines with J gene TRBJ2-3; D remains ambiguous. From germline, CDR1 is MNHEY and CDR2 SMNVEV (reference sequence). Trimming removed 4 bases at V and 4 bases at J, with 12 bases between. The CDR3 consists of 14 residues.